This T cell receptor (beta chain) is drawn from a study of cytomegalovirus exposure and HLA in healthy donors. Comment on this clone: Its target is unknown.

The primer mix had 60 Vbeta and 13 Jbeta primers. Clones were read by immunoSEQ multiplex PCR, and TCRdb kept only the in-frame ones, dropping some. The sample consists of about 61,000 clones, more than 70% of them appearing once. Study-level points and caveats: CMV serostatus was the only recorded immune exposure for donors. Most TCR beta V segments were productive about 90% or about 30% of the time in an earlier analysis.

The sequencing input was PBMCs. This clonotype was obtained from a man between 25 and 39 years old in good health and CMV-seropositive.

The CDR3 region has the DNA TGTGCCAGCAGCTCCAGACAGGGGGTGACTGAAGCTTTCTTT. Residues: CASSSRQGVTEAFF. The J gene is TRBJ1-1, the V gene TRBV11-3; TRBD1 matches 9 bases. Losses at the gene ends were 4 bases for V and 5 bases for J; bases not matched to a gene: 5. There are 14 residues in the CDR3. The germline gives CDR1 SGHNT, CDR2 YENEEA.